This section outlines one T cell receptor beta chain sequence together with its context. Adults of Caucasian background living in Nashville, Tennessee made up all donors. The authors divided CD4+ cells into CD45RA+ naive and CD45RA-negative memory subsets. The record originates from a study of shared clonotypes between healthy human individuals. The method was immunoSEQ multiplex PCR; TCRdb's version includes in-frame clones alone and lacks a portion of them. Of about a million clones listed, about 80% are singletons. The sample comprised memory CD4+ T cells from PBMCs. As to subset: CD45RA-negative fraction. The origin of this receptor is a man aged 18 to 29 in good health. Some clones in this sample may be carry-over from other donors' samples.

The CDR3 is CAYRDETTQYF. DNA of the CDR3: TGTGCCTACAGGGACGAGACGACCCAGTACTTC. V is TRBV30 and J is TRBJ2-5; D is possibly TRBD1 (6 bases). From germline, CDR1 is GTSNPN and CDR2 SVGIG (reference sequence). The CDR3 loop spans 11 amino acids. Trimming took off 7 bases at V and 7 bases at J, with 13 bases between the two ends.